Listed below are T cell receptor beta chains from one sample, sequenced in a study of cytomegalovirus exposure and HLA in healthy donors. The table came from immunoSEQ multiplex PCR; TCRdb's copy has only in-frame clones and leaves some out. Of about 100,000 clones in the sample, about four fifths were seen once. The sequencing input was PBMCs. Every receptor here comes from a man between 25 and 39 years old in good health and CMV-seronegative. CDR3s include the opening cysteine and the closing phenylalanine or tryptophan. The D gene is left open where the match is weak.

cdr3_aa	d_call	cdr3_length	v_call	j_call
CASSYSRVLSYEQYF	NA	15	TRBV6-5	TRBJ2-7
CASSERGSSYNEQFF	TRBD2	15	TRBV2	TRBJ2-1
CASSQQRGPYNEQFF	TRBD2	15	TRBV5-1	TRBJ2-1
CAWKGGPLNTEAFF	NA	14	TRBV30	TRBJ1-1
CASSYSRTGGSEAFF	TRBD1	15	TRBV6-5	TRBJ1-1
CASSELGTSGSHNEQFF	TRBD2	17	TRBV25-1	TRBJ2-1
CASSQDLAGKIGYTF	NA	15	TRBV4-2	TRBJ1-2
CASGSAAGETGRENEKLFF	TRBD1	19	TRBV12-5	TRBJ1-4
CASSPDGEKNTEAFF	NA	15	TRBV18	TRBJ1-1
CSVTPGTGAFF	TRBD1	11	TRBV29-1	TRBJ1-1
CASSLTGGSDEQYF	TRBD1	14	TRBV5-1	TRBJ2-7
CASSRLGQNTDTQYF	TRBD1	15	TRBV5-8	TRBJ2-3
CASSLWRPRVCEQYF	NA	15	TRBV27	TRBJ2-7
CAISESVDRADEQYF	TRBD1	15	TRBV6-1	TRBJ2-7
CASSYSDRGLDGYAF	TRBD1	15	TRBV6-7	TRBJ1-2
CASSGERGTYGYTF	NA	14	TRBV5-1	TRBJ1-2
CASSPSLGTEAFF	NA	13	TRBV14	TRBJ1-1
CASSPGTGSTDTQYF	NA	15	TRBV7-3	TRBJ2-3
CASSFGGQGTDTQYF	NA	15	TRBV5-1	TRBJ2-3
CASSQALAGSSRGSYNEQFF	TRBD2	20	TRBV4-3	TRBJ2-1
CASSPGTSDEQFF	TRBD2	13	TRBV18	TRBJ2-1
CASSPGRALNTEAFF	NA	15	TRBV7-6	TRBJ1-1
CASSSKWGTGGLSTDTQYF	TRBD1	19	TRBV7-2	TRBJ2-3
CASSEATEAFF	NA	11	TRBV25-1	TRBJ1-1
CASKDRGDHNGELFF	TRBD1	15	TRBV5-4	TRBJ2-2
CASSGMRTGEEKLFF	TRBD1	15	TRBV6-1	TRBJ1-4
CASSDSAFNTGELFF	NA	15	TRBV6-4	TRBJ2-2
CASSFTRGGLAVYEQYF	TRBD2	17	TRBV19	TRBJ2-7
CASSIELGRHNQPQHF	NA	16	TRBV19	TRBJ1-5
CAWSRRTVELAGDGEQFF	TRBD2	18	TRBV30	TRBJ2-1
CASSPYREADTQYF	TRBD2	14	TRBV18	TRBJ2-3
CASSTVWTGVDYEQYF	TRBD1	16	TRBV19	TRBJ2-7
CAISEVLGQGGGYTF	TRBD1	15	TRBV10-3	TRBJ1-2
CASSVGQLLYEQYF	NA	14	TRBV5-5	TRBJ2-7
CAWSEMGRASNQPQHF	NA	16	TRBV30	TRBJ1-5
CASSLKGGYEQYF	NA	13	TRBV11-3	TRBJ2-7
CASSEPRTSGVYTQYF	TRBD2	16	TRBV25-1	TRBJ2-3
CASSPRLAGINTGELFF	TRBD2	17	TRBV7-6	TRBJ2-2
CASSLLAGGEQYF	TRBD2	13	TRBV13	TRBJ2-7
CASSFRDRAYNEQFF	TRBD1	15	TRBV5-1	TRBJ2-1
CASSPRQGSEAFF	TRBD1	13	TRBV7-3	TRBJ1-1
CASSRGNNQPQHF	NA	13	TRBV19	TRBJ1-5
CASSYTGQNTEAFF	NA	14	TRBV6-6	TRBJ1-1
CASSLGTSGYNEQFF	TRBD2	15	TRBV7-9	TRBJ2-1
CASSSGTGGDETQYF	TRBD1	15	TRBV5-4	TRBJ2-5
CASSVQRETTGELFF	TRBD2	15	TRBV5-1	TRBJ2-2
CASSFGRGPGNTIYF	TRBD1	15	TRBV5-4	TRBJ1-3
CASSLVRRGTDTQYF	NA	15	TRBV5-6	TRBJ2-3
CASSFRLAESTGELFF	TRBD2	16	TRBV5-5	TRBJ2-2
CASSFRTGGNGYTF	TRBD1	14	TRBV5-6	TRBJ1-2
CASSLTGVGGGQPQHF	TRBD1	16	TRBV27	TRBJ1-5
CASSQYRGSNQPQHF	TRBD1	15	TRBV6-5	TRBJ1-5
CASSYSSGVGEQYF	TRBD2	14	TRBV6-5	TRBJ2-7
CATNRGGLNTEAFF	NA	14	TRBV25-1	TRBJ1-1